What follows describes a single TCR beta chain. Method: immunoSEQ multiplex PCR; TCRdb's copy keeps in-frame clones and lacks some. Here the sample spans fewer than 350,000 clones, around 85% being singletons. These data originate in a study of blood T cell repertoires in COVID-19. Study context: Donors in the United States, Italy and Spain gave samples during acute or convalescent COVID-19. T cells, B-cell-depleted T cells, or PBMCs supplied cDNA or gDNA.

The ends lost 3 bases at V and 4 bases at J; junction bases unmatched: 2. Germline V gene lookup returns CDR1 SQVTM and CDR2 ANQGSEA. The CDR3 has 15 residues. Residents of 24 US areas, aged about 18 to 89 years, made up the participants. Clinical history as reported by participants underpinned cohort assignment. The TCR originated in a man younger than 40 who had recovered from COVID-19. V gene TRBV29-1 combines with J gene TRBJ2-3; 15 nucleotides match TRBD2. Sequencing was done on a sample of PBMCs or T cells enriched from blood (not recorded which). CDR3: CSVDGTSGGPDTQYF. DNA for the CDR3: TGCAGCGTTGACGGGACTAGCGGGGGGCCAGATACGCAGTATTTT.